The 21 T cell receptor beta chains below all came from one sample that was sequenced in a study of shared clonotypes between healthy human individuals. Clones were sequenced by immunoSEQ multiplex PCR, and TCRdb holds only the in-frame ones, with some missing. The sample lists about 1.5 million clones; roughly 98% were seen once. Material for sequencing was naive CD4+ T cells sorted from blood. Indicated subset: CD45RA+ positively selected. These receptors were taken from a man aged 30 to 39 in good health.

The chain uses TRBV5-1 and TRBJ2-2; possibly TRBD1 for D (6 bases). The CDR3 contains 15 residues. Germline CDR1 reads SGHRS; CDR2 reads YFSETQ. The V and J ends lost 4 bases and 3 bases respectively, with 13 bases between them. CDR3 in amino acids: CASSPGAGDTGELFF. The CDR3 DNA follows: TGCGCCAGCAGCCCCGGTGCAGGGGACACCGGGGAGCTGTTTTTT.

The chain links TRBV11-3 to TRBJ2-1; tentative D call: TRBD1 (6 bases). Trimming took 5 bases from V and 0 from J, leaving 11 bases between them. The CDR3 consists of 15 residues. The germline gives CDR1 SGHNT, CDR2 YENEEA. The CDR3 DNA follows: TGTGCCAGCAGCCGAGGGGGAAACTCCTACAATGAGCAGTTCTTC. Translation: CASSRGGNSYNEQFF. Full variable domain (missing parts from reference TRBV11-3 and TRBJ2-1): EAGVVQSPRYKIIEKKQPVAFWCNPISGHNTLYWYLQNLGQGPELLIRYENEEAVDDSQLPKDRFSAERLKGVDSTLKIQPAELGDSAVYLCASSRGGNSYNEQFFGPGTRLTVL.

This clone appeared a single time. The CDR3, as DNA: TGTGCCAGCAGTTGGACTAGCGGGAGAGGGGGAGGAGATACGCAGTATTTT. The encoded protein is CASSWTSGRGGGDTQYF. The chain recombines TRBV2 with TRBJ2-3, with 13 positions matching TRBD2. The V gene's germline CDR1 is SNHLY and CDR2 FYNNEI. Trimming at V came to 5 bases and at J to 5 bases, leaving 10 bases not matched to a gene. The CDR3 length is 17 residues.

This sequence joins TRBV9 and TRBJ2-7; 14 positions match TRBD2. The CDR3 has 18 amino acids. V trimming: 3 bases; J trimming: 0 bases; junction bases outside the gene matches: 8. Germline V gene sequence: CDR1 SGDLS, CDR2 YYNGEE. In DNA, the CDR3 is TGTGCCAGCAGCGCCGGACTAGCGGGAGGCAGGAGCTCCTACGAGCAGTACTTC. Protein: CASSAGLAGGRSSYEQYF.

This rearrangement joins TRBV7-8 to TRBJ1-5, with 9 bases aligning to TRBD1. CDR1 SGHVS and CDR2 FQNEAQ come from the germline V gene. CDR3 length: 14 amino acids. The trim removed 5 bases at V and 6 bases at J, leaving 5 bases unmatched. The CDR3 coding sequence is TGTGCCAGCAGCCCGACAGGGGGTGGTCAGCCCCAGCATTTT. It codes for CASSPTGGGQPQHF.

The chain employs TRBV15 and TRBJ2-7; D unresolved. Germline V CDR1 and CDR2: LNHNV, YYDKDF (reference sequence). The CDR3 totals 14 residues. Trimming pared 0 bases from V and 3 bases from J, leaving 9 bases between. CDR3 nucleotide sequence: TGTGCCACCAGCAGAGAACACCACGTCTACGAGCAGTACTTC. It specifies CATSREHHVYEQYF.

A word on this clone: The same CDR3 arises from other DNA sequences in this sample as well. The gene calls are TRBV18 and TRBJ2-7; 9 bases are shared with TRBD1. V trimming: 5 bases; J trimming: 1 base; junction bases outside the gene matches: 3. This CDR3 comprises 14 residues. Germline V CDR1 and CDR2: KGHSH, LQKENI. The CDR3 reads CASSKGQGSYEQYF. CDR3 DNA sequence: TGTGCCAGCTCAAAGGGACAGGGATCCTACGAGCAGTACTTC.

The table lists this clone with a count of one. The chain combines TRBV7-9 with TRBJ2-5, with 8 bases matching TRBD1. The CDR3 length is 15 residues. Trimming at V came to 5 bases and at J to 4 bases, leaving 9 bases not matched to a gene. CDR1 is SEHNR, CDR2 FQNEAQ, per germline (reference sequence). The CDR3 coding sequence is TGTGCCAGCAGCCCCTCGGACAGGGACTTAGAGACCCAGTACTTC. Encoded protein: CASSPSDRDLETQYF.

The V and J genes are TRBV5-4 and TRBJ1-1; the D is unclear. This CDR3 has 15 residues. Looked up from germline, CDR1 is SGHNT and CDR2 is YYREEE (reference sequence). The V end lost 4 bases, the J end lost 2 bases, and 15 bases lay between the germline ends. CDR3 sequence (DNA): TGTGCCAGCAGCGGAGTCGGGCAGAGAAACACTGAAGCTTTCTTT. Amino acid sequence: CASSGVGQRNTEAFF.

V gene TRBV6-5 combines with J gene TRBJ2-5; D is perhaps TRBD2 (5 bases). The CDR3 is 14 amino acids. The V gene's germline CDR1 is MNHEY and CDR2 SVGAGI. V lost 2 bases and J 4 bases, leaving 11 bases between the germline ends. The CDR3 DNA is TGTGCCAGCAGTTACCAAACTAGAGCAGAGACCCAGTACTTC. Protein: CASSYQTRAETQYF.

This clone was found once. The V call is TRBV2, the J call TRBJ1-5, with TRBD1 matching 8 bases. With V trimmed by 4 bases and J by 4 bases, 3 bases remained unmatched. The length of the CDR3 is 14 residues. Per germline, CDR1 SNHLY and CDR2 FYNNEI. The CDR3 region has the DNA TGTGCCAGCAGTGCGGACAGGGTGAATCAGCCCCAGCATTTT. The encoded protein is CASSADRVNQPQHF.

The rearrangement uses TRBV19 and TRBJ1-5; TRBD1 is a possible D gene (5 bases). The CDR3 contains 14 residues. Germline CDR1 LNHDA, CDR2 SQIVND (reference sequence). V was trimmed by 1 base and J by 6 bases, leaving 10 bases between them. The DNA of the CDR3 is TGTGCCAGTAGTATAGTGGCAGGGCTTCAGCCCCAGCATTTT. It translates to CASSIVAGLQPQHF.

This chain connects TRBV5-4 to TRBJ2-7; D could derive from TRBD1 or TRBD2 (5 bases each). CDR3 length equals 14 residues. The V end lost 4 bases, the J end lost 4 bases, and 15 bases lay between the germline ends. Germline V gene lookup returns CDR1 SGHNT and CDR2 YYREEE (reference sequence). CDR3: CASSPWGRGYEQYF. In DNA, the CDR3 is TGTGCCAGCAGCCCGTGGGGCCGGGGTTACGAGCAGTACTTC.

The chain combines TRBV5-1 with TRBJ2-7; a weak D match, TRBD2 (6 bases). The CDR3 length is 14 residues. Germline CDR1 and CDR2: SGHRS and YFSETQ. Trimming removed 9 bases from V and 1 base from J, with 17 bases in between. The CDR3: CATRAGPRSYEQYF. CDR3 nucleotides: TGCGCCACCAGGGCGGGACCCCGTTCCTACGAGCAGTACTTC.

The gene calls are TRBV7-6 and TRBJ2-3, with D unclear. The germline V gene encodes CDR1 SGHVS and CDR2 FNYEAQ. Trimming took off 2 bases at V and 2 bases at J, with 14 bases between the two ends. This CDR3 region has 16 residues. As DNA, the CDR3 is TGTGCCAGCAGCTTATCGGCCTACCCCCTCACAGATACGCAGTATTTT. Translated, it gives CASSLSAYPLTDTQYF.

CDR3 DNA: TGTGCCAGCAGTGTACCCCCTGGGGCCAACGTCCTGACTTTC. This encodes CASSVPPGANVLTF. The genes are TRBV28 and TRBJ2-6; D remains unclear. CDR1 is MDHEN and CDR2 is SYDVKM in the germline V gene. The CDR3 is 14 amino acids. Trimming took 5 bases from V and 2 from J, leaving 7 bases between them.

The V and J genes are TRBV6-5 and TRBJ2-1, with D possibly being TRBD1 (5 bases). Germline V gene lookup returns CDR1 MNHEY and CDR2 SVGAGI. V was clipped by 0 bases and J by 9 bases, with 9 bases between them. The CDR3 is 13 residues long. The CDR3 spells CASSYSGHREQFF. The CDR3 coding sequence is TGTGCCAGCAGTTACTCGGGGCACCGTGAGCAGTTCTTC.

This chain joins TRBV28 and TRBJ1-3, with D tentatively TRBD1 (6 bases). V was shortened by 6 bases and J by 4 bases, with 19 bases between the two germline ends. The CDR3 loop spans 16 amino acids. CDR1 is MDHEN and CDR2 is SYDVKM in the germline V gene. Here the CDR3 DNA reads TGTGCCAGCAGCAGACCCAGAGGGGGTAGCGGAAACACCATATATTTT. It yields the protein CASSRPRGGSGNTIYF.

The chain carries TRBV5-1 and TRBJ1-2; 7 bases agree with TRBD1. CDR3 size: 14 residues. Germline V CDR1 and CDR2: SGHRS, YFSETQ. V trimming: 4 bases; J trimming: 0 bases; junction bases outside the gene matches: 3. The CDR3 is CASSPDRANYGYTF. The CDR3, as DNA: TGCGCCAGCAGCCCCGACAGGGCTAACTATGGCTACACCTTC.

This chain joins TRBV5-6 and TRBJ2-5; D gene unclear. The CDR3 has 14 residues. The germline V gene has CDR1 SGHDT and CDR2 YYEEEE. V was shortened by 2 bases and J by 0 bases, with 8 bases between the two germline ends. The CDR3 protein is CASSLKGYQETQYF. CDR3 in DNA: TGTGCCAGCAGCTTAAAAGGGTACCAAGAGACCCAGTACTTC.

This clone has only one observation. In the same sample, other DNA sequences code for this CDR3. The V gene is TRBV5-1, the J gene TRBJ1-1; 7 bases match TRBD1. The germline CDR1 and CDR2 sequences are SGHRS and YFSETQ. Trimming took 4 bases from V and 2 from J; bases not matched to a gene: 5. The length of the CDR3 is 14 residues. The CDR3 nucleotides read TGCGCCAGCAGCCCGGACAGGCTAAACACTGAAGCTTTCTTT. This codes for CASSPDRLNTEAFF.